Shown below are 18 T cell receptor beta chains from a single sample sequenced in a study of T cells in Graves' hyperthyroidism and ophthalmopathy. The source material, RNA transcripts, was used to amplify TCR beta CDR3 regions. The primer set for the first-round RT-PCR of the TCR CDR3 was HTBI. TCRdb re-derived calls from the multiplex PCR reads in MiXCR, one entry per CDR3 protein. This table holds hundreds of thousands of distinct CDR3 sequences, less than 45% found once. The sample comprised peripheral blood or thyroid tissue (not recorded which). The receptors shown here come from an adult man with Graves' disease, either hyperthyroidism or ophthalmopathy (not recorded which).

The CDR3 nucleotides are TGTGCCAGCAGTGAATCTGGGACCGAGACCCAGTACTTC. It yields the protein CASSESGTETQYF. The chain recombines TRBV2 with TRBJ2-5; either TRBD1 or TRBD2 may supply D (5 bases each). Trimming left V 2 bases short and J 5 bases short, with 9 bases between. The germline V gene has CDR1 SNHLY and CDR2 FYNNEI. CDR3 length: 13 residues.

A remark on this clonotype: A clone one base away is much larger, so this may be a read error. The V gene is TRBV14, the J gene TRBJ2-5, with 8 nucleotides matching TRBD1. Germline trimming cut 4 bases from V and 6 bases from J; bases unmatched to any gene: 4. In germline, CDR1 is SGHDN, CDR2 FVKESK. The CDR3 consists of 13 residues. The CDR3 here is CASSRWTGKTQYF. CDR3 DNA: TGTGCCAGCAGCCGGTGGACAGGGAAGACCCAGTACTTC.

The genes are TRBV6-1 and TRBJ1-1, with 7 bases lining up with TRBD1. Trimming cost V 4 bases and J 3 bases; bases outside gene matches: 17. The CDR3 has 18 amino acids. From germline, CDR1 is MNHNS and CDR2 SASEGT. Here the CDR3 reads CASSADRVEFSGYTEAFF. CDR3 in DNA: TGTGCCAGCAGTGCAGACAGGGTCGAATTCTCTGGCTACACTGAAGCTTTCTTT.

Ten or more counts support this clonotype. The DNA of the CDR3 is TGCAGTGCTAGGCCGGGCATGAACACTGAAGCTTTCTTT. As protein: CSARPGMNTEAFF. This chain connects TRBV20-1 to TRBJ1-1; no definite D call. The V gene lost 3 bases and the J gene lost 0 bases, with 8 bases spanning the gap. The CDR3 runs to 13 residues. Germline V lookup: CDR1 DFQATT, CDR2 SNEGSKA (reference sequence).

Worth noting for this clonotype: No conserved phenylalanine or tryptophan ends this CDR3, so it is likely a read error. This chain uses TRBV2 with TRBJ1-6; possible D gene TRBD1, 5 bases. CDR1 and CDR2 (germline): SNHLY, FYNNEI. V lost 6 bases to trimming and J lost 7 bases, with 10 bases between them. The CDR3 has 13 amino acids. This CDR3 is CASRGTLNSPLHY. CDR3 nucleotide sequence: TGTGCCAGCAGGGGGACGTTAAATTCACCCCTCCACTAT.

A remark on this clonotype: As the CDR3 is not closed by the conserved phenylalanine or tryptophan, this likely results from a read error. DNA for the CDR3: TGTGCCACCAGTGATCTTCCTTCAGCCGTAGGCTATGGCTACACCCTC. Its protein product is CATSDLPSAVGYGYTL. The V and J genes are TRBV24-1 and TRBJ1-2; no clear D. Germline V gives CDR1 KGHDR, CDR2 SFDVKD. V was clipped by 3 bases and J by 4 bases, with 17 bases between them. The CDR3 runs 16 residues.

This clonotype was observed a handful of times. Compared with germline, one end of the junction differs, possibly owing to a read error. This rearrangement joins TRBV25-1 to TRBJ1-6; D gene ambiguous. Germline values: CDR1 MGHDK, CDR2 SYGVNS. The CDR3 length is 16 residues. The CDR3 sequence is CASSLELSSYNSPLHF. The CDR3 DNA reads as TGCGCCAGCAGCCTCGAATTGAGCTCCTATAATTCACCCCTCCACTTT.

This CDR3 is CASSGSYAARQPQHF. The CDR3, as DNA: TGTGCCAGCAGTGGGAGTTACGCCGCCAGGCAGCCCCAGCATTTT. V gene TRBV7-2 combines with J gene TRBJ1-5, with D uncertain. This CDR3 spans 15 amino acids. V was cut by 6 bases and J by 7 bases, with 19 bases left in between. Looked up from germline, CDR1 is SGHTA and CDR2 is FQGNSA.

The CDR3 region has the DNA TGTGCCAGTAGTAGGCTAGCGGGACAATACGAGCAGTACTTC. Translated: CASSRLAGQYEQYF. This chain joins TRBV19 and TRBJ2-7; 9 nucleotides line up with TRBD2. The V gene end was trimmed by 4 bases and the J gene end by 4 bases; junction bases not matched to a gene: 5. Germline CDR1 and CDR2: LNHDA and SQIVND (reference sequence). The CDR3 totals 14 residues. Together with reference TRBV19 and TRBJ2-7, the CDR3 gives the full variable domain: DGGITQSPKYLFRKEGQNVTLSCEQNLNHDAMYWYRQDPGQGLRLIYYSQIVNDFQKGDIAEGYSVSREKKESFPLTVTSAQKNPTAFYLCASSRLAGQYEQYFGPGTRLTVT.

A note on this clonotype: Possible read error: a much larger clone is one base away. The chain has TRBV7-9 and TRBJ2-5, with TRBD2 matching 7 bases. Unmatched junction bases numbered 5, after V lost 3 bases and J lost 1 base. Germline loops: CDR1 SEHNR, CDR2 FQNEAQ (reference sequence). CDR3 length: 15 residues. CDR3 residues: CASSLGLQCQETQYF. CDR3 nucleotide sequence: TGTGCCAGCAGCTTGGGACTACAGTGCCAAGAGACCCAGTACTTC.

Regarding this clonotype: Germline and junction disagree at one end, which may indicate a read error. This chain links TRBV29-1 with TRBJ2-6; TRBD1 might be the D (5 bases). Germline CDR1 SQVTM, CDR2 ANQGSEA. The CDR3 totals 15 residues. The CDR3 DNA is TGCAGCTCACCACGGGCACAGTCTGGGGCCAACGTCCTGACTTTT. It specifies CSSPRAQSGANVLTF. The complete variable domain, with remaining parts taken from reference TRBV29-1 and TRBJ2-6, reads SAVISQKPSRDICQRGTSLTIQCQVDSQVTMMFWYRQQPGQSLTLIATANQGSEATYESGFVIDKFPISRPNLTFSTLTVSNMSPEDSSIYLCSSPRAQSGANVLTFGAGSRLTVL.

The rearrangement uses TRBV20-1 and TRBJ1-3, with D possibly being TRBD1 (6 bases). Germline loops: CDR1 DFQATT, CDR2 SNEGSKA (reference sequence). The CDR3 is 17 residues long. Trimming stripped 0 bases from V and 5 bases from J, with 20 bases between. The CDR3 loop is CSARDQTGQNGRNTIYF. The CDR3 DNA is TGCAGTGCTAGAGATCAGACCGGACAGAATGGGCGAAACACCATATATTTT.

The V and J genes are TRBV6-5 and TRBJ2-5; D unclear. This CDR3 is 14 amino acids long. Germline loops: CDR1 MNHEY, CDR2 SVGAGI. Trimming stripped 8 bases from V and 1 base from J, with 14 bases between. CDR3 sequence reads: CASGKGQTQETQYF. Written as DNA, the CDR3 is TGTGCCAGCGGGAAAGGCCAAACCCAAGAGACCCAGTACTTC.

This clonotype has more than one count but fewer than ten. The chain is built from TRBV6-5 and TRBJ2-7; D is ambiguous. Trimming left V 2 bases short and J 7 bases short, with 12 bases between. Germline V gene lookup returns CDR1 MNHEY and CDR2 SVGAGI. This CDR3 has 13 residues. The CDR3: CASSYPGRQEQYF. The CDR3 bases are TGTGCCAGCAGTTACCCTGGCCGTCAGGAGCAGTACTTC.

This clonotype appeared many times. This chain uses TRBV25-1 with TRBJ1-6, with TRBD1 identical over 8 bases. Unmatched junction bases numbered 2, after V lost 1 base and J lost 6 bases. The germline V gene encodes CDR1 MGHDK and CDR2 SYGVNS. The CDR3 is made up of 15 amino acids. The chain's CDR3 is CASSELTGGNSPLHF. The CDR3 bases are TGTGCCAGCAGTGAATTAACAGGGGGTAATTCACCCCTCCACTTT.

The chain uses TRBV7-9 and TRBJ2-5; 14 positions agree with TRBD2. Trimming at V came to 5 bases and at J to 14 bases, leaving 10 bases not matched to a gene. Germline V gene lookup returns CDR1 SEHNR and CDR2 FQNEAQ (reference sequence). The CDR3 spans 14 residues. The CDR3 DNA reads as TGTGCCAGCAGCGTAGGACTAGCGGGGGGTCCCGTATACTTC. Encoded protein: CASSVGLAGGPVYF.

Points on this clonotype: The conserved phenylalanine or tryptophan is not found at the CDR3 terminus, so this likely reflects a read error. The limits of the CDR3 on the DNA are not certain, so only TCRdb's listed CDR3 is given. V and J are TRBV29-1 and TRBJ1-4. Looked up from germline, CDR1 is SQVTM and CDR2 is ANQGSEA. Inclusive of both ends, the CDR3 amounts to 9 amino acids. CDR3 region: CSVDDRTNY.

This chain connects TRBV7-2 to TRBJ2-7, with 8 positions matching TRBD2. Germline CDR1 SGHTA, CDR2 FQGNSA. The CDR3 has 15 amino acids. V shed 5 bases, J shed 4 bases, and the junction held 10 bases outside the gene matches. The CDR3 bases are TGTGCCAGCAGCCCGAGTGTAGCGGGGTCATACGAGCAGTACTTC. It translates to CASSPSVAGSYEQYF.